The 18 T cell receptor beta chains given below trace back to one sample, sequenced in a study of PD-L1 blockade in urothelial cancer (dated by TCRdb to 2016 to 2017). In light of the paper, this sample's time point label describes: peripheral blood 6 weeks after treatment start. The library was obtained by the immunoSEQ multiplex PCR assay. TCRdb's version of the immuneACCESS table is confined to in-frame rearrangements and falls short of the full clone set. An unresolved V gene accounts for under half of the shortfall where checked; the remainder is of unknown origin. For this sample there are fewer than 90,000 clones; approximately 90% appear just once. Around 0.87% of the sample is taken by the ten largest. This material consisted of PBMCs, taken around atezolizumab (anti-PD-L1) treatment. These receptors originate from a woman of 80 years or more with urothelial cancer.

The chain has TRBV5-4 and TRBJ1-1; 9 bases are shared with TRBD1. This CDR3 comprises 13 residues. CDR1 SGHNT and CDR2 YYREEE come from the germline V gene (reference sequence). The J segment lost 11 bases and the V segment lost 4 bases, leaving 9 bases of the junction unmatched. This CDR3 reads CASSDYRGREAFF. The DNA of the CDR3 is TGTGCCAGCAGCGACTACAGGGGGCGCGAGGCTTTCTTT.

The chain joins TRBV9 to TRBJ2-3; TRBD2 matches 16 bases. This CDR3 has 19 amino acids. V was clipped by 4 bases and J by 0 bases; unmatched bases: 8. The germline gives CDR1 SGDLS, CDR2 YYNGEE. The CDR3 DNA follows: TGTGCCAGCAGCCCGGGACTAGCGGGAGGGCCAGTAAGCACAGATACGCAGTATTTT. This translates into CASSPGLAGGPVSTDTQYF.

The V call is TRBV6-1, the J call TRBJ1-4, with a possible D match to TRBD1 (5 bases). Germline assignment: CDR1 MNHNS and CDR2 SASEGT. The CDR3 loop spans 14 amino acids. V was cut by 6 bases and J by 3 bases, with 11 bases left in between. This CDR3 reads CASRVGGANEKLFF. The CDR3 DNA follows: TGTGCCAGCAGGGTGGGGGGGGCTAATGAAAAACTGTTTTTT.

This clone was seen just once. The J gene is TRBJ2-5, the V gene TRBV11-2; D call uncertain. The CDR3 is made up of 14 amino acids. Trimming cost V 1 base and J 9 bases, with 15 bases left between them. Per germline, CDR1 SGHAT and CDR2 FQNNGV. The CDR3 protein is CASSLVEVGAAQYF. The CDR3 DNA sequence: TGTGCCAGCAGCTTAGTGGAAGTTGGCGCGGCCCAGTACTTC.

This chain uses TRBV11-2 with TRBJ1-2; D is perhaps TRBD1 (5 bases). The CDR3 is 13 amino acids. V was pared by 4 bases and J by 5 bases, with 11 bases between. Germline V gene data show CDR1 as SGHAT and CDR2 as FQNNGV. This CDR3 reads CASSSRGGYGYTF. The CDR3 DNA sequence: TGTGCCAGCAGCTCCCGGGGGGGGTATGGCTACACCTTC.

This sequence joins TRBV14 and TRBJ2-1; the D gene is possibly TRBD2 (6 bases). Germline values: CDR1 SGHDN, CDR2 FVKESK. The CDR3 is 17 amino acids. Trimming removed 3 bases from V and 4 bases from J, with 19 bases in between. The CDR3 DNA reads TGTGCCAGCAGCCAGAAGATGGGACTCCCCTCTTACAATGAGCAGTTCTTC. Translated, it gives CASSQKMGLPSYNEQFF.

The chain uses TRBV7-3 and TRBJ2-1; D is perhaps TRBD1 (6 bases). Looked up from germline, CDR1 is SGHTA and CDR2 is FQGTGA. This CDR3 has 16 amino acids. The V end was cut by 5 bases, the J end by 2 bases, with 16 bases between. The CDR3 protein is CASSPITGLPYNEQFF. CDR3 bases: TGTGCCAGCAGCCCGATAACAGGGCTCCCCTACAATGAGCAGTTCTTC.

The V call is TRBV5-6, the J call TRBJ1-1, with D perhaps matching TRBD1 (5 bases). The length of the CDR3 is 14 residues. Trimming cost V 2 bases and J 1 base, with 9 bases left between them. Germline CDR1 and CDR2: SGHDT and YYEEEE. The CDR3 DNA reads as TGTGCCAGCAGCTTAGGGACTGCGAACACTGAAGCTTTCTTT. Amino acids: CASSLGTANTEAFF.

This sequence joins TRBV5-1 and TRBJ2-2; 12 bases are shared with TRBD2. With 4 bases clipped from V and 0 bases from J, the junction kept 4 bases outside the gene matches. The CDR3 length is 17 residues. Looked up from germline, CDR1 is SGHRS and CDR2 is YFSETQ. This CDR3 reads CASSAGTSGPNTGELFF. The CDR3 DNA is TGCGCCAGCAGCGCCGGGACTAGCGGGCCGAACACCGGGGAGCTGTTTTTT. Together with reference TRBV5-1 and TRBJ2-2, the CDR3 gives the full variable domain: KAGVTQTPRYLIKTRGQQVTLSCSPISGHRSVSWYQQTPGQGLQFLFEYFSETQRNKGNFPGRFSGRQFSNSRSEMNVSTLELGDSALYLCASSAGTSGPNTGELFFGEGSRLTVL.

J is TRBJ1-5 and V is TRBV4-2; the match to TRBD1 covers 9 bases. CDR3 length: 18 amino acids. The J segment lost 1 base and the V segment lost 1 base, leaving 8 bases of the junction unmatched. Germline CDR1 LGHNA, CDR2 YNFKEQ. As DNA, the CDR3 is TGTGCCAGCAGCCAAGCAACAGGGGGCTTAGGAAGCAATCAGCCCCAGCATTTT. Amino acids: CASSQATGGLGSNQPQHF.

This sequence joins TRBV5-6 and TRBJ2-1; tentatively, D is TRBD2 (7 bases). V gave up 4 bases and J gave up 10 bases, with 18 bases separating them. This CDR3 contains 14 residues. The germline CDR1 and CDR2 sequences are SGHDT and YYEEEE. The CDR3 region has the DNA TGTGCCAGCAGCCTGGCGCGGAGGGGGGGGGAGCAGTTCTTC. Protein product: CASSLARRGGEQFF.

V and J are TRBV27 and TRBJ1-2; 12 nucleotides line up with TRBD1. There are 13 residues in the CDR3. Germline assignment: CDR1 MNHEY and CDR2 SMNVEV (reference sequence). After removal of 8 bases from V and 5 bases from J, the junction contained 3 bases not matched to a gene. CDR3 DNA: TGTGCCAGCGGGGACAGGGGGCCGTATGGCTACACCTTC. It is translated as CASGDRGPYGYTF.

The rearrangement uses TRBV2 and TRBJ2-5, with 7 bases identical to TRBD1. Per the germline V gene, CDR1 is SNHLY and CDR2 is FYNNEI. Trimming at V came to 11 bases and at J to 1 base, leaving 4 bases not matched to a gene. This CDR3 is built from 12 residues. As DNA, the CDR3 is TGTGCCGGACAGGAATTCCAAGAGACCCAGTACTTC. Its protein is CAGQEFQETQYF.

This rearrangement joins TRBV27 to TRBJ1-5; TRBD1 matches at 8 bases. This CDR3 spans 18 amino acids. Germline lookup yields CDR1 MNHEY and CDR2 SMNVEV (reference sequence). Trimming removed 0 bases from V and 0 bases from J; junction bases left unmatched: 7. DNA of the CDR3: TGTGCCAGCAGTTTATCGCCCGGACAGGGTTTTAGCAATCAGCCCCAGCATTTT. Protein product: CASSLSPGQGFSNQPQHF.

This clone was seen once. J is TRBJ1-2 and V is TRBV30; 8 bases fit TRBD1. The CDR3 loop spans 13 amino acids. CDR1 is GTSNPN and CDR2 is SVGIG in the germline V gene (reference sequence). V was pared by 3 bases and J by 8 bases, with 8 bases of the junction left unmatched. In DNA form, the CDR3 reads TGTGCCTGGAGCCCGGACAGGGCCGGGGGCTACACCTTC. It is translated as CAWSPDRAGGYTF.

The V gene is TRBV6-1, the J gene TRBJ1-5, with 8 bases identical to TRBD1. The germline V gene has CDR1 MNHNS and CDR2 SASEGT. The CDR3 extends over 15 amino acids. J gave up 5 bases and V 2 bases, and 5 bases lay outside the gene matches. The CDR3 is CASSERDRQDQPQHF. The CDR3 nucleotides are TGTGCCAGCAGTGAACGGGACAGGCAAGATCAGCCCCAGCATTTT.

The chain has TRBV5-1 and TRBJ1-2; 10 bases agree with TRBD1. This CDR3 has 15 residues. Germline trimming cut 0 bases from V and 8 bases from J; bases unmatched to any gene: 7. Germline loops: CDR1 SGHRS, CDR2 YFSETQ. The CDR3 spells CASSLARQGAGGYTF. CDR3 coding DNA: TGCGCCAGCAGCTTGGCGCGACAGGGGGCAGGGGGCTACACCTTC.

The V call is TRBV30, the J call TRBJ2-2; possible D gene TRBD2, 6 bases. Germline loops: CDR1 GTSNPN, CDR2 SVGIG (reference sequence). The CDR3 is 14 residues long. V was trimmed by 4 bases and J by 6 bases, leaving 15 bases between them. The CDR3, as DNA: TGTGCCTGGAATAGGGCGGGGAGCCCCGGGGAGCTGTTTTTT. It translates to CAWNRAGSPGELFF.